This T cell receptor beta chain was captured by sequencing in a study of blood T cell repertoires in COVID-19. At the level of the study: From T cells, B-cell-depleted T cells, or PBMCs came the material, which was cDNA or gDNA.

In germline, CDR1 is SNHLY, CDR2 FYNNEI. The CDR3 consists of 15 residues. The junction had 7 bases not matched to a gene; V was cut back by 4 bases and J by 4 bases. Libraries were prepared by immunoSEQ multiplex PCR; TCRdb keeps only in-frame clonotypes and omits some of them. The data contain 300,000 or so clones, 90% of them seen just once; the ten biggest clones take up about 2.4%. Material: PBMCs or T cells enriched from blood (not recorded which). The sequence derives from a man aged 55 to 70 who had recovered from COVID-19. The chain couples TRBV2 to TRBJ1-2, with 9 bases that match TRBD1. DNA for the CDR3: TGTGCCAGCAGTGGGATTGGACAGGGGCCCTATGGCTACACCTTC. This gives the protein CASSGIGQGPYGYTF.